This T cell receptor (beta chain) was observed in a study of PD-1 blockade in classical Hodgkin lymphoma. Findings of the study overall: Any patient who commenced nivolumab under 1 year after ASCT was excluded. The study reported lower baseline TCR diversity in newly diagnosed patients than in healthy donors.

There was relapse after autologous stem cell transplantation in every patient, and there was variation in brentuximab vedotin exposure. Responses achieved at best were complete response, partial response or progressive disease. Regarding this clone: Its specificity is not known.

Measured with immunoSEQ multiplex PCR; TCRdb has only the in-frame clones, and not every one. In the table there are around 150,000 clones, around 73% of which are singletons. This sequence was found in a human donor with classical Hodgkin lymphoma. The sample was peripheral blood mononuclear cells (PBMCs), taken before the second cycle of nivolumab.

This CDR3 is CASTISRDEKLFF. The CDR3 DNA reads TGTGCCAGCACAATAAGCAGGGATGAAAAACTGTTTTTT. This chain uses TRBV6-1 with TRBJ1-4, with a weak D call TRBD1 (5 bases). Deletions cut 7 bases from V and 6 bases from J, with 12 bases between. CDR1 and CDR2 from the germline V gene are MNHNS and SASEGT. CDR3 length: 13 amino acids.